A selection of T cell receptor beta chains follows, all from one sample in a study of blood T cell repertoires in COVID-19. Only in-frame clones appear in the TCRdb table, and some are missing; sequencing was by immunoSEQ multiplex PCR. The sample consists of 200,000 to 250,000 clones, 86% of them appearing once. The sequenced material came from PBMCs or T cells enriched from blood (not recorded which). These receptors were obtained from a young woman who had been exposed to COVID-19. Each CDR3 is given with its conserved first and last residue. D genes are given only for firm matches. Some rows have no size entry. The others give once, few or many, or a class for an expanded clone.

D gene: .
V gene: TRBV19
J gene: TRBJ1-1
clone size: .
CDR3 DNA: TGTGCCAGTAGTACATGGGGGCGTCAAACAGGTCGCGCTTTCTTT
CDR3 protein: CASSTWGRQTGRAFF

D gene: TRBD1
V gene: TRBV9
J gene: TRBJ1-4
clone size: .
CDR3 DNA: TGTGCCAGCAGCAACCCCGGGACAGGGGGCCTCAATGAAAAACTGTTTTTT
CDR3 protein: CASSNPGTGGLNEKLFF

D gene: TRBD2
V gene: TRBV12-5
J gene: TRBJ2-2
clone size: .
CDR3 DNA: TGTGCTAGTGGTGCCCCCGGCGGGGGAGGCACCGGGGAGCTGTTTTTT
CDR3 protein: CASGAPGGGGTGELFF

D gene: .
V gene: TRBV2
J gene: TRBJ1-6
clone size: .
CDR3 DNA: TGTGCCAGCAGTGAAAGTCCTTACAGCTCACCCCTCCACTTT
CDR3 protein: CASSESPYSSPLHF

D gene: .
V gene: TRBV2
J gene: TRBJ1-2
clone size: .
CDR3 DNA: TGTGCCAGCAGACCGGACAGCAACTATGGCTACACCTTC
CDR3 protein: CASRPDSNYGYTF

D gene: TRBD1
V gene: TRBV27
J gene: TRBJ1-2
clone size: .
CDR3 DNA: TGTGCCAGCAGCAAGACGGACAGGGTGGACTATGGCTACACCTTC
CDR3 protein: CASSKTDRVDYGYTF

D gene: TRBD1
V gene: TRBV5-5
J gene: TRBJ1-6
clone size: .
CDR3 DNA: TGTGCCAGCAGCTTGACCTGGGACAGTTCTAATTCACCCCTCCACTTT
CDR3 protein: CASSLTWDSSNSPLHF

D gene: .
V gene: TRBV10-3
J gene: TRBJ2-7
clone size: once
CDR3 DNA: TGTGCCATCAGTGAGTCGTCACAGGTGAGAGGTGCCTACGAGCAGTACTTC
CDR3 protein: CAISESSQVRGAYEQYF

D gene: .
V gene: TRBV5-1
J gene: TRBJ1-2
clone size: .
CDR3 DNA: TGCGCCAGCAGCTTTGGGGGGGATGGCTACACCTTC
CDR3 protein: CASSFGGDGYTF

D gene: .
V gene: TRBV3-1/TRBV3-2
J gene: TRBJ1-2
clone size: .
CDR3 DNA: TGTGCCAGCAGCCAAGCCGGGGACTATGGCTACACCTTC
CDR3 protein: CASSQAGDYGYTF

D gene: .
V gene: TRBV19
J gene: TRBJ2-3
clone size: .
CDR3 DNA: TGTGCCAGTAGTATATTGTGGGGGGAAGTTGCAGATACGCAGTATTTT
CDR3 protein: CASSILWGEVADTQYF

D gene: .
V gene: TRBV6-5
J gene: TRBJ1-2
clone size: few
CDR3 DNA: TGTGCCAGCACCGCATTCAGAGGGTCTGGCTATGGCTACACCTTC
CDR3 protein: CASTAFRGSGYGYTF

D gene: TRBD1
V gene: TRBV5-1
J gene: TRBJ1-2
clone size: .
CDR3 DNA: TGCGCCAGCAGCCCCGACAGGGTTCAATACACCTTC
CDR3 protein: CASSPDRVQYTF

D gene: TRBD1
V gene: TRBV3-1/TRBV3-2
J gene: TRBJ2-7
clone size: .
CDR3 DNA: TGTGCCAGCAGCCAAGATCGGGTGACAGGGAGCAACGAGCAGTACTTC
CDR3 protein: CASSQDRVTGSNEQYF

D gene: TRBD1
V gene: TRBV4-1
J gene: TRBJ1-5
clone size: .
CDR3 DNA: TGCGCCAGCAGCAAGGACAGGGGGTATGATCAGCCCCAGCATTTT
CDR3 protein: CASSKDRGYDQPQHF

D gene: .
V gene: TRBV29-1
J gene: TRBJ1-2
clone size: .
CDR3 DNA: TGCAGCGTTGCGCAGGGAGGCGATGGCTACACCTTC
CDR3 protein: CSVAQGGDGYTF

D gene: TRBD2
V gene: TRBV5-1
J gene: TRBJ2-7
clone size: .
CDR3 DNA: TGCGCCAGCAGCTTGGGGCTAGCGGTCTACGAGCAGTACTTC
CDR3 protein: CASSLGLAVYEQYF

D gene: .
V gene: TRBV10-1
J gene: TRBJ1-1
clone size: .
CDR3 DNA: TGCGCCAGCAGTGAGAGGACCCAACGGGGGGCTTTCTTT
CDR3 protein: CASSERTQRGAFF

D gene: .
V gene: TRBV10-3
J gene: TRBJ2-5
clone size: .
CDR3 DNA: TGTGCCATCAGTGAGTTTTCGGGACTGAACCAAGAGACCCAGTACTTC
CDR3 protein: CAISEFSGLNQETQYF

D gene: TRBD1
V gene: TRBV5-1
J gene: TRBJ2-2
clone size: .
CDR3 DNA: TGCGCCAGCAGATCCGGGACAGGGAACACCGGGGAGCTGTTTTTT
CDR3 protein: CASRSGTGNTGELFF

D gene: .
V gene: TRBV10-3
J gene: TRBJ2-2
clone size: .
CDR3 DNA: TGTGCCATCAGTGAACAGGGAGTAGCCGGGGAGCTGTTTTTT
CDR3 protein: CAISEQGVAGELFF

D gene: .
V gene: TRBV6-5
J gene: TRBJ1-6
clone size: .
CDR3 DNA: TGTGCCCTAGACCGGGGGCGGGGGTCACCCCTCCACTTT
CDR3 protein: CALDRGRGSPLHF

D gene: TRBD1
V gene: TRBV30
J gene: TRBJ1-2
clone size: .
CDR3 DNA: TGTGCCTGGAGTACCGCCGGGACAGGGATCACCTTC
CDR3 protein: CAWSTAGTGITF

D gene: .
V gene: TRBV19
J gene: TRBJ1-4
clone size: .
CDR3 DNA: TGTGCCAGTAGTATGAGGTGGGCAACTAATGAAAAACTGTTTTTT
CDR3 protein: CASSMRWATNEKLFF

D gene: .
V gene: TRBV19
J gene: TRBJ1-2
clone size: .
CDR3 DNA: TGTGCCAGTAGGACAATACAAGTGCTTGAGAGAGGCTACACCTTC
CDR3 protein: CASRTIQVLERGYTF

D gene: TRBD1
V gene: TRBV27
J gene: TRBJ1-4
clone size: .
CDR3 DNA: TGTGCCAGCAGTCCCCTCCCCTACAGGGGTGTTGAAAAACTGTTTTTT
CDR3 protein: CASSPLPYRGVEKLFF

D gene: .
V gene: TRBV5-1
J gene: TRBJ1-6
clone size: once
CDR3 DNA: TGCGCCAGCAGCTTGGCCGAGACAGGACCCAATTCACCCCTCCACTTT
CDR3 protein: CASSLAETGPNSPLHF

D gene: TRBD2
V gene: TRBV4-1
J gene: TRBJ2-3
clone size: .
CDR3 DNA: TGCGCCAGCAGCCAAGATGAGGAGCGGGGTAGCACAGATACGCAGTATTTT
CDR3 protein: CASSQDEERGSTDTQYF

D gene: .
V gene: TRBV7-9
J gene: TRBJ2-3
clone size: .
CDR3 DNA: TGTGCCAGCAGCTTAGAGCGCGGGTCCCCAGATACGCAGTATTTT
CDR3 protein: CASSLERGSPDTQYF

D gene: TRBD1
V gene: TRBV5-1
J gene: TRBJ2-2
clone size: .
CDR3 DNA: TGCGCCAGCAGCTTGGCCCTTTCGGGACAGGGGGCCGTCGGGGAGCTGTTTTTT
CDR3 protein: CASSLALSGQGAVGELFF

D gene: .
V gene: TRBV30
J gene: TRBJ1-2
clone size: once
CDR3 DNA: TGTGCCTGGATATCGTCAGGAGGGGATTATGGCTACACCTTC
CDR3 protein: CAWISSGGDYGYTF

D gene: TRBD1
V gene: TRBV11-2
J gene: TRBJ2-4
clone size: .
CDR3 DNA: TGTGCCAGCAGCCCCACTCCGGGACAGGGGGCCGCCAAAAACATTCAGTACTTC
CDR3 protein: CASSPTPGQGAAKNIQYF